These 31 T cell receptor beta chains came from one sample sequenced in a study of T cell responses to AZD1222 COVID-19 vaccine. Generated by immunoSEQ multiplex PCR, the TCRdb table keeps only in-frame clones and is missing some. This sample has approximately 64,000 clones; over 80% occur once, and the top ten carry around 9.8%. The sequences come from peripheral blood, collected on day 0 of AZD1222 vaccination. All receptors come from an adult in good health.

The J gene is TRBJ1-2, the V gene TRBV9; weak D call: TRBD1 (6 bases). Looked up from germline, CDR1 is SGDLS and CDR2 is YYNGEE. The CDR3 has 13 residues. The V and J ends lost 0 bases and 13 bases respectively, with 16 bases between them. CDR3 bases: TGTGCCAGCAGCGTAGTAGGAAGGGGGGGATTCACCTTC. It specifies CASSVVGRGGFTF. The full variable domain, rest sourced from reference TRBV9 and TRBJ1-2, is DSGVTQTPKHLITATGQRVTLRCSPRSGDLSVYWYQQSLDQGLQFLIQYYNGEERAKGNILERFSAQQFPDLHSELNLSSLELGDSALYFCASSVVGRGGFTFGSGTRLTVV.

J is TRBJ2-2 and V is TRBV18; D is uncertain. CDR1 and CDR2 (germline): KGHSH, LQKENI. This CDR3 contains 15 residues. V was clipped by 3 bases and J by 1 base, with 9 bases between them. CDR3 bases: TGTGCCAGCTCACCTTTCCAGGAGAACACCGGGGAGCTGTTTTTT. This gives the protein CASSPFQENTGELFF. The full variable domain, completed using reference TRBV18 and TRBJ2-2, is NAGVMQNPRHLVRRRGQEARLRCSPMKGHSHVYWYRQLPEEGLKFMVYLQKENIIDESGMPKERFSAEFPKEGPSILRIQQVVRGDSAAYFCASSPFQENTGELFFGEGSRLTVL.

The chain combines TRBV3-1 (or the pseudogene TRBV3-2) with TRBJ1-2; D is uncertain. This CDR3 has 14 amino acids. V dropped 1 base and J dropped 3 bases, with 9 bases sitting between them. In germline, CDR1 is LGHDT, CDR2 YNNKEL (reference sequence). The CDR3: CASSQGRGDYGYTF. CDR3 DNA sequence: TGTGCCAGCAGCCAAGGGCGGGGAGACTATGGCTACACCTTC.

This clone was seen a handful of times. The gene calls are TRBV6-5 and TRBJ2-7; D tentatively reads TRBD1 or TRBD2 (6 bases each). This CDR3 contains 15 residues. V lost 4 bases to trimming and J lost 7 bases, with 20 bases between them. Germline V gene data show CDR1 as MNHEY and CDR2 as SVGAGI. CDR3 residues: CASSWGDLPRGEQYF. The CDR3 nucleotides are TGTGCCAGCAGTTGGGGGGACCTCCCGAGGGGGGAGCAGTACTTC.

This rearrangement joins TRBV7-2 to TRBJ2-5, with TRBD2 identical over 10 bases. CDR3 size: 15 residues. From germline, CDR1 is SGHTA and CDR2 FQGNSA. V shed 5 bases and J 1 base; nucleotides not matched to a gene: 4. The CDR3 loop is CASSPTSGVQETQYF. Here the CDR3 DNA reads TGTGCCAGCAGCCCTACTAGCGGGGTCCAAGAGACCCAGTACTTC.

This chain connects TRBV18 to TRBJ2-1, with D perhaps given as TRBD1 or TRBD2 (5 bases each). V lost 3 bases, J lost 3 bases, and 9 bases lay in between. Germline V CDR1 and CDR2: KGHSH, LQKENI. The CDR3 has 14 residues. CDR3 protein: CASSPGTVYNEQFF. The DNA for the CDR3 is TGTGCCAGCTCACCGGGGACGGTCTACAATGAGCAGTTCTTC.

A few counts support this clone. The chain couples TRBV5-1 to TRBJ2-1; 8 bases line up with TRBD2. CDR3 size: 15 residues. The trim removed 2 bases at V and 9 bases at J, leaving 10 bases unmatched. Germline V gives CDR1 SGHRS, CDR2 YFSETQ. In nucleotides, the CDR3 is TGCGCCAGCAGCTTACTGGCCACACGGGAGGGTGAGCAGTTCTTC. As protein: CASSLLATREGEQFF.

The V and J genes are TRBV6-5 and TRBJ1-3; perhaps TRBD1 as D (5 bases). Looked up from germline, CDR1 is MNHEY and CDR2 is SVGAGI. The ends were cut back, 10 bases at V and 0 bases at J, with 7 bases in the middle. The length of the CDR3 is 12 residues. CDR3 nucleotides: TGTGCCACAAGGGGCTCTGGAAACACCATATATTTT. It yields the protein CATRGSGNTIYF.

This chain links TRBV5-4 with TRBJ2-2; D is ambiguous. Germline V CDR1 and CDR2: SGHNT, YYREEE (reference sequence). V was clipped by 4 bases and J by 6 bases, with 7 bases between them. The CDR3 runs 12 residues. The CDR3 region is CASSQEAGELFF. The DNA of the CDR3 is TGTGCCAGCAGCCAAGAGGCCGGGGAGCTGTTTTTT.

V and J are TRBV6-4 and TRBJ2-3; 9 positions agree with TRBD2. The CDR3 contains 16 residues. Looked up from germline, CDR1 is MRHNA and CDR2 is SNTAGT. J gave up 4 bases and V 5 bases, and 10 bases lay outside the gene matches. The CDR3 coding sequence is TGTGCCAGCAGTCTCTCGGGCGGGGGGGCAGCAGATACGCAGTATTTT. This encodes CASSLSGGGAADTQYF.

This clone was observed once. This chain joins TRBV7-9 and TRBJ1-5, with unresolved D. This CDR3 is 15 amino acids long. V shed 5 bases and J shed 6 bases, with 17 bases lying between them. Germline lookup yields CDR1 SEHNR and CDR2 FQNEAQ (reference sequence). DNA of the CDR3: TGTGCCAGCAGCCCAGATGGGGTGGGTAGTCAGCCCCAGCATTTT. Translation: CASSPDGVGSQPQHF.

The chain combines TRBV2 with TRBJ2-5; the D gene is possibly TRBD1 (5 bases). V dropped 2 bases and J dropped 5 bases, with 9 bases sitting between them. Germline V gives CDR1 SNHLY, CDR2 FYNNEI. This CDR3 spans 13 amino acids. The CDR3 DNA sequence: TGTGCCAGCAGTGAAAGGGGCGCTGAGACCCAGTACTTC. Translated, it gives CASSERGAETQYF.

The chain couples TRBV28 to TRBJ1-2, with 8 nucleotides matching TRBD1. After removal of 6 bases from V and 5 bases from J, the junction contained 5 bases not matched to a gene. This CDR3 spans 13 amino acids. Germline loops: CDR1 MDHEN, CDR2 SYDVKM. The CDR3: CASREGQEYGYTF. In nucleotides, the CDR3 is TGTGCCAGCAGAGAGGGACAGGAGTATGGCTACACCTTC.

This chain uses TRBV5-4 with TRBJ1-1; D remains unclear. The ends were cut back, 2 bases at V and 3 bases at J, with 11 bases in the middle. The CDR3 is 14 amino acids. CDR1 is SGHNT and CDR2 is YYREEE in the germline V gene (reference sequence). The CDR3 reads CASSLGGGDTEAFF. CDR3 nucleotides: TGTGCCAGCAGCTTAGGAGGCGGGGACACTGAAGCTTTCTTT.

The rearrangement uses TRBV4-2 and TRBJ2-1; D perhaps matches TRBD2 (6 bases). The germline CDR1 and CDR2 sequences are LGHNA and YNFKEQ. This CDR3 is built from 15 residues. V lost 0 bases and J lost 7, with 13 bases in between. This CDR3 reads CASSQDRLAWNEQFF. The CDR3 bases are TGTGCCAGCAGCCAAGATCGGCTAGCGTGGAATGAGCAGTTCTTC.

The gene calls are TRBV6-6 and TRBJ2-5; 8 bases match TRBD2. This CDR3 region has 13 residues. With V trimmed by 5 bases and J by 1 base, 0 bases remained unmatched. Germline V gene lookup returns CDR1 MNHNY and CDR2 SVGAGI (reference sequence). For the CDR3, the DNA is TGTGCCAGCAGTGGGACTAGCCAAGAGACCCAGTACTTC. Translation: CASSGTSQETQYF.

V and J are TRBV6-2 or TRBV6-3 and TRBJ2-3; 11 nucleotides align to TRBD1. This CDR3 region has 15 residues. The V gene end was trimmed by 5 bases and the J gene end by 0 bases; junction bases not matched to a gene: 1. CDR1 and CDR2 (germline): MNHEY, SVGEGT. The CDR3 DNA is TGTGCCAGCAGTGGACAGGGGGCTAGCACAGATACGCAGTATTTT. This gives the protein CASSGQGASTDTQYF.

The chain uses TRBV20-1 and TRBJ2-1; no clear D. With 0 bases removed from V and 15 bases from J, the gap between germline ends came to 12 bases. Germline lookup yields CDR1 DFQATT and CDR2 SNEGSKA (reference sequence). The CDR3 has 11 amino acids. This CDR3 is CSARDQNLGFF. The CDR3 nucleotides read TGCAGTGCTAGAGATCAGAACTTGGGGTTCTTC.

The rearrangement uses TRBV7-8 and TRBJ1-2; D unclear. CDR1 and CDR2 from the germline V gene are SGHVS and FQNEAQ. The CDR3 spans 14 residues. With 1 base removed from V and 4 bases from J, the gap between germline ends came to 10 bases. CDR3 nucleotides: TGTGCCAGCAGCTTAGTCGACGCTAGCTATGGCTACACCTTC. Its protein product is CASSLVDASYGYTF.

The chain is built from TRBV9 and TRBJ1-6, with 7 bases that match TRBD1. The CDR3 consists of 16 residues. V trimming: 0 bases; J trimming: 9 bases; junction bases outside the gene matches: 9. Germline V CDR1 and CDR2: SGDLS, YYNGEE. The CDR3 region is CASSVGHEGAGSPLHF. CDR3 nucleotides: TGTGCCAGCAGCGTAGGTCATGAGGGGGCAGGTTCACCCCTCCACTTT.

The chain employs TRBV10-3 and TRBJ1-5; TRBD1 agrees at 9 bases. CDR3 length: 15 amino acids. Unmatched junction bases numbered 6, after V lost 6 bases and J lost 3 bases. Germline CDR1 and CDR2: ENHRY and SYGVKD. The CDR3 DNA reads as TGTGCCATCAGCGGGACAGGGCGACTCAATCAGCCCCAGCATTTT. Protein sequence: CAISGTGRLNQPQHF.

Many counts were recorded for this clone. The chain recombines TRBV30 with TRBJ1-3; no definite D call. The CDR3 is made up of 16 amino acids. Germline assignment: CDR1 GTSNPN and CDR2 SVGIG (reference sequence). V was trimmed by 3 bases and J by 0 bases, leaving 15 bases between them. The CDR3 nucleotides read TGTGCCTGGAGAAAAACAGCGGACTTCTCTGGAAACACCATATATTTT. It codes for CAWRKTADFSGNTIYF.

This clone came up a few times. This chain connects TRBV4-2 to TRBJ2-7; a possible D gene is TRBD1 (6 bases). V was clipped by 3 bases and J by 12 bases, with 12 bases between them. CDR3 length: 11 amino acids. In germline, CDR1 is LGHNA, CDR2 YNFKEQ. The CDR3 DNA is TGTGCCAGCAGCCATACAGGGCGACTGTACTTC. This translates into CASSHTGRLYF.

The chain uses TRBV18 and TRBJ2-3; TRBD1 is a possible D gene (5 bases). This CDR3 spans 14 amino acids. Germline CDR1 and CDR2: KGHSH and LQKENI. V lost 8 bases, J lost 3 bases, and 15 bases lay in between. In DNA, the CDR3 is TGTGCCAGCAAAATGGGGCAAGGGACAGATACGCAGTATTTT. This encodes CASKMGQGTDTQYF. The full variable domain, in which reference TRBV18 and TRBJ2-3 provide the parts outside the CDR3, is NAGVMQNPRHLVRRRGQEARLRCSPMKGHSHVYWYRQLPEEGLKFMVYLQKENIIDESGMPKERFSAEFPKEGPSILRIQQVVRGDSAAYFCASKMGQGTDTQYFGPGTRLTVL.

The rearrangement links TRBV9 to TRBJ1-1; D possibly corresponds to TRBD1 (5 bases). CDR1 and CDR2 from the germline V gene are SGDLS and YYNGEE. The length of the CDR3 is 14 residues. V was clipped by 0 bases and J by 6 bases, with 12 bases between them. The CDR3, as DNA: TGTGCCAGCAGCGTAGGCCCAGGGAGACCTGAAGCTTTCTTT. The encoded protein is CASSVGPGRPEAFF.

This clone came up a few times. The genes are TRBV4-2 and TRBJ1-2; D unresolved. Germline V lookup: CDR1 LGHNA, CDR2 YNFKEQ. The V end was cut by 4 bases, the J end by 7 bases, with 22 bases between. The CDR3 is made up of 16 amino acids. CDR3 region: CASSPREGRPGGGYTF. The CDR3 coding sequence is TGTGCCAGCAGCCCCCGGGAAGGCAGACCCGGAGGTGGCTACACCTTC.

The V gene is TRBV16, the J gene TRBJ1-5; TRBD1 is a possible D gene (6 bases). CDR3 length: 16 amino acids. Trimming stripped 2 bases from V and 2 bases from J, with 13 bases between. Per germline, CDR1 KGHSY and CDR2 FQNENV. The CDR3 sequence is CASSQRGRQRNQPQHF. CDR3 bases: TGTGCCAGCAGCCAACGGGGGCGGCAGCGCAATCAGCCCCAGCATTTT. The full variable domain, completed using reference TRBV16 and TRBJ1-5, is GEEVAQTPKHLVRGEGQKAKLYCAPIKGHSYVFWYQQVLKNEFKFLISFQNENVFDETGMPKERFSAKCLPNSPCSLEIQATKLEDSAVYFCASSQRGRQRNQPQHFGDGTRLSIL.

This chain links TRBV9 with TRBJ2-3; D call uncertain. The CDR3 totals 14 residues. Germline CDR1 reads SGDLS; CDR2 reads YYNGEE. The V and J ends lost 1 base and 1 base respectively, with 7 bases between them. CDR3 residues: CASSVKVGTDTQYF. The CDR3 DNA sequence: TGTGCCAGCAGCGTAAAGGTCGGCACAGATACGCAGTATTTT.

This chain uses TRBV5-1 with TRBJ1-2, with TRBD1 as a possible D gene (6 bases). Looked up from germline, CDR1 is SGHRS and CDR2 is YFSETQ. Trimming left V 7 bases short and J 4 bases short, with 11 bases between. The CDR3 is 12 residues long. CDR3 in amino acids: CASAGTSYGYTF. The CDR3 coding sequence is TGCGCCAGCGCTGGGACAAGCTATGGCTACACCTTC.

V usage is TRBV29-1 and J usage is TRBJ2-1, with 8 bases aligning to TRBD2. Germline lookup yields CDR1 SQVTM and CDR2 ANQGSEA. V shed 0 bases and J 6 bases; nucleotides not matched to a gene: 7. The CDR3 runs 15 residues. CDR3 protein: CSVEDLAGGGNEQFF. In DNA form, the CDR3 reads TGCAGCGTTGAAGATCTCGCGGGGGGAGGCAATGAGCAGTTCTTC.

The V gene is TRBV12-5, the J gene TRBJ2-2; 9 bases fit TRBD2. The V segment lost 7 bases and the J segment 7 bases; nucleotides outside the gene matches: 16. Germline loops: CDR1 LGHNT, CDR2 FRNRAP. The CDR3 is made up of 17 amino acids. CDR3 sequence reads: CASATSNGGGAGGELFF. In DNA form, the CDR3 reads TGTGCTAGTGCTACTAGCAATGGCGGGGGGGCCGGCGGGGAGCTGTTTTTT.